The clone carrying this T cell receptor beta chain turned up a few times. The antigen remains unidentified. This entry is derived from a study of identical twins. Findings and limits, study-wide: While abundant cord blood beta clonotypes carried fewer insertions, memory repertoires showed no such pattern.

The CDR3 is 13 amino acids. Germline trimming cut 5 bases from V and 6 bases from J; bases unmatched to any gene: 4. TCRdb processed the 5' RACE reads anew with MiXCR; each CDR3 protein has one entry. The sample records approximately 240,000 distinct CDR3 sequences, over 11% being singletons. This chain uses TRBV12-3 or TRBV12-4 with TRBJ1-2; TRBD1 aligns across 9 bases. This TCR derives from a woman aged 18-29 years in good health. Sequenced sample: memory (CD45RO+) T cells sorted from blood. The CDR3 nucleotides are TGTGCCAGCAGTAGACAGGGGGAGGATGGCTACACCTTC. Protein: CASSRQGEDGYTF.